The entry below gives a single TCR beta chain sequence along with its context. The sample is drawn from a study of T cell changes during pregnancy in multiple sclerosis. The table came from immunoSEQ multiplex PCR; TCRdb's copy has only in-frame clones and leaves some out. Of 65,000 to 90,000 clones in the sample, 85% to 95% were seen once. V lost 3 bases to trimming and J lost 2 bases, with 10 bases between them. This CDR3 is 14 amino acids long. Germline V gives CDR1 SGHDN, CDR2 FVKESK. This clonotype was obtained from a female donor in good health, enrolled as a control in a pregnancy study. Source: peripheral blood, taken in the third trimester of pregnancy. The gene calls are TRBV14 and TRBJ1-2, with D maybe TRBD1 (6 bases). CDR3 in amino acids: CASSQETGNYGYTF. Written as DNA, the CDR3 is TGTGCCAGCAGCCAGGAGACAGGCAACTATGGCTACACCTTC.